The clone carrying this T cell receptor (beta chain) was found a few times. The table came from immunoSEQ multiplex PCR; TCRdb's copy has only in-frame clones and leaves some out. The sample holds 55,000 to 75,000 clones; 82% are singletons and the top ten take around 15%. The sample comes from a study of blood T cell repertoires in COVID-19. Across the whole study: Samples representing acute and convalescent COVID-19 were sourced from the United States, Italy and Spain. In each case, the material was cDNA or gDNA derived from T cells, B-cell-depleted T cells, or PBMCs.

The CDR3 totals 15 residues. The germline CDR1 and CDR2 sequences are SEHNR and FQNEAQ (reference sequence). The germline V and J ends were trimmed by 1 base and 1 base, with 11 bases remaining between them. The clonotype originates from a man older than 75 with active COVID-19. The sequenced material came from peripheral blood. The chain links TRBV7-9 to TRBJ2-7, with D hard to call. The DNA for the CDR3 is TGTGCCAGCAGCTTAGTTGACACCCTTTCCTACGAGCAGTACTTC. Translating gives CASSLVDTLSYEQYF.